A single sample gave rise to the 8 T cell receptor beta chains below, sequenced in a study of blood T cell repertoires in COVID-19. Repertoires were generated with immunoSEQ multiplex PCR, while TCRdb's copy carries only in-frame clones and drops some. The data show about 83,000 clones, about nine tenths seen once. The specimen was peripheral blood. The receptor set was obtained from a woman aged 45 to 65 with active or convalescent COVID-19.

The rearrangement links TRBV3-1 (or the pseudogene TRBV3-2) to TRBJ2-3; 14 bases line up with TRBD2. The CDR3 is made up of 20 amino acids. CDR1 and CDR2 from the germline V gene are LGHDT and YNNKEL (reference sequence). Losses at the gene ends were 4 bases for V and 3 bases for J; bases not matched to a gene: 15. CDR3 amino acids: CASSPRLAGGRASRTDTQYF. The CDR3 nucleotides are TGTGCCAGCAGCCCACGACTAGCGGGGGGGCGGGCATCTCGGACAGATACGCAGTATTTT.

Here the CDR3 reads CAWNTGGWYNSPLHF. The CDR3 DNA sequence: TGTGCCTGGAATACAGGGGGCTGGTATAATTCACCCCTCCACTTT. The V gene is TRBV30, the J gene TRBJ1-6; TRBD1 matches 9 bases. Germline CDR1 GTSNPN, CDR2 SVGIG (reference sequence). This CDR3 contains 15 residues. The V segment lost 4 bases and the J segment 4 bases; nucleotides outside the gene matches: 5.

The chain recombines TRBV13 with TRBJ1-2; 11 bases match TRBD1. Germline CDR1 and CDR2: PRHDT and FYEKMQ (reference sequence). Unmatched junction bases numbered 3, after V lost 4 bases and J lost 2 bases. The CDR3 has 15 amino acids. CDR3: CASSWGQGGNYGYTF. CDR3 nucleotide sequence: TGTGCCAGCAGCTGGGGACAGGGGGGGAACTATGGCTACACCTTC.

CDR3 sequence reads: CASSSRTGTGNTEAFF. The CDR3 DNA follows: TGTGCCAGCAGTTCCCGAACCGGGACAGGGAACACTGAAGCTTTCTTT. This rearrangement joins TRBV6-5 to TRBJ1-1, with TRBD1 identical over 8 bases. The V gene end was trimmed by 4 bases and the J gene end by 1 base; junction bases not matched to a gene: 8. The CDR3 totals 16 residues. Per the germline V gene, CDR1 is MNHEY and CDR2 is SVGAGI.

V gene TRBV10-3 combines with J gene TRBJ1-3; 9 bases match TRBD1. CDR1 is ENHRY, CDR2 SYGVKD, per germline. V shed 2 bases and J 0 bases; nucleotides not matched to a gene: 2. The CDR3 has 16 amino acids. The DNA for the CDR3 is TGTGCCATCAGTGAGAGGACAGGGGCCTCTGGAAACACCATATATTTT. Translated, it gives CAISERTGASGNTIYF.

The chain couples TRBV7-8 to TRBJ2-7; perhaps TRBD1 as D (5 bases). From germline, CDR1 is SGHVS and CDR2 FQNEAQ. V was clipped by 5 bases and J by 2 bases, with 10 bases between them. The CDR3 consists of 13 residues. The CDR3 sequence: CASSRLDTYEQYF. DNA of the CDR3: TGTGCCAGCAGCCGACTGGACACCTACGAGCAGTACTTC.

The rearrangement uses TRBV5-1 and TRBJ2-2; 8 nucleotides agree with TRBD2. The CDR3 consists of 16 residues. V dropped 1 base and J dropped 7; count of bases not matched to a gene: 9. CDR1 SGHRS and CDR2 YFSETQ come from the germline V gene. The CDR3 coding sequence is TGCGCCAGCAGCTTGTCCAGAACGGGGGGGCACGGGGAGCTGTTTTTT. This codes for CASSLSRTGGHGELFF.

CDR3 protein: CASRNPRTGAKSFYGYTF. The CDR3, as DNA: TGTGCCAGTAGGAATCCGCGGACAGGTGCCAAATCTTTCTATGGCTACACCTTC. V usage is TRBV19 and J usage is TRBJ1-2; 7 bases fit TRBD1. The CDR3 is 18 amino acids. Germline V CDR1 and CDR2: LNHDA, SQIVND (reference sequence). The V segment lost 6 bases and the J segment 4 bases; nucleotides outside the gene matches: 20.